The sample holds many counts of the clone carrying this T cell receptor beta chain. Its specificity is not known. The source of the sample is a study of read filtering for tumor transcriptome and immune sequencing. Study conclusions and caveats: IR-seq and RNA-seq agreed better without single-read clonotypes.

This library used 300 to 500 ng RNA and molecular barcoded adaptors spanning alpha/delta and beta/gamma chains. TCRdb recomputed calls from the reads with MiXCR, one row per CDR3 protein. This sample has some 120,000 distinct CDR3 sequences, with 10% to 15% found just once. The length of the CDR3 is 15 residues. Per the germline V gene, CDR1 is PRHDT and CDR2 is FYEKMQ (reference sequence). V lost 2 bases and J 1 base, leaving 10 bases between the germline ends. Sequencing was carried out using a population of CD138-negative cells sorted from bone marrow. The chain carries TRBV13 and TRBJ2-3; D is undetermined. This receptor was obtained from a donor aged 40 or older with multiple myeloma. The CDR3 nucleotides are TGTGCCAGCAGCTTATTAGGGCAGGGCACAGATACGCAGTATTTT. Protein sequence: CASSLLGQGTDTQYF.